What follows is one TCR beta chain and its context. This sample was included in a study of T cell changes during pregnancy in multiple sclerosis. Sequenced by immunoSEQ multiplex PCR; TCRdb stores in-frame clones only, minus some. The sample consists of about 60,000 clones, around 93% of them appearing once. The TCR comes from a female donor with multiple sclerosis, enrolled in a pregnancy study. This sample comprised peripheral blood, obtained after pregnancy.

The CDR3 region is CASSGGSYTYEQYF. Here the CDR3 DNA reads TGTGCCAGCAGCGGCGGCAGCTACACCTACGAGCAGTACTTC. This sequence joins TRBV5-4 and TRBJ2-7, with unresolved D. The CDR3 totals 14 residues. V gave up 4 bases and J gave up 2 bases, with 13 bases separating them. Per germline, CDR1 SGHNT and CDR2 YYREEE (reference sequence).